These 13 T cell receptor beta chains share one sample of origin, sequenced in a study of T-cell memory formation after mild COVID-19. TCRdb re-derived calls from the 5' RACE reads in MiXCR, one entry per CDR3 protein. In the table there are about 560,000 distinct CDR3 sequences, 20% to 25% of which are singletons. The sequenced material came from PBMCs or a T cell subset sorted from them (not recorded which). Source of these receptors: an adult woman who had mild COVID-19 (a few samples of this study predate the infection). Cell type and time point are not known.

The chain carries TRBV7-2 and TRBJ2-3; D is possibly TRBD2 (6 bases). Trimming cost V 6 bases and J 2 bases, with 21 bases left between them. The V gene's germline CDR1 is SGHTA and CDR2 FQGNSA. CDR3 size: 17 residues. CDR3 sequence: CASRKLMPGVLTDTQYF. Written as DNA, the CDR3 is TGTGCCAGCAGAAAACTTATGCCGGGAGTGCTCACAGATACGCAGTATTTT.

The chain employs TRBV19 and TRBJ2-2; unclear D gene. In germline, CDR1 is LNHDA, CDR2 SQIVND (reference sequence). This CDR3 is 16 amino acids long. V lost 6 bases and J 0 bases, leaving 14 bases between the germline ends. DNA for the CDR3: TGTGCCAGTAGCGGCCCGCCGATGACGAACACCGGGGAGCTGTTTTTT. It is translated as CASSGPPMTNTGELFF.

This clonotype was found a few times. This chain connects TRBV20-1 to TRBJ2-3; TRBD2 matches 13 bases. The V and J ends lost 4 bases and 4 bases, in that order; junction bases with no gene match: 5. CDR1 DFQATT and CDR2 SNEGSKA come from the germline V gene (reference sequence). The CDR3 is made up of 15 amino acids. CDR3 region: CSATPGTSGADTQYF. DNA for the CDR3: TGCAGTGCTACCCCCGGGACTAGCGGGGCAGATACGCAGTATTTT.

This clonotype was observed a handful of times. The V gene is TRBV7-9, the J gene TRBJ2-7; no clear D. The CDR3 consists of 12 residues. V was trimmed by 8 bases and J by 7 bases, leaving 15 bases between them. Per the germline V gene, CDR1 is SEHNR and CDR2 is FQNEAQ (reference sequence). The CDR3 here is CASGGFSWEQYF. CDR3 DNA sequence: TGTGCCAGCGGTGGTTTCTCCTGGGAGCAGTACTTC.

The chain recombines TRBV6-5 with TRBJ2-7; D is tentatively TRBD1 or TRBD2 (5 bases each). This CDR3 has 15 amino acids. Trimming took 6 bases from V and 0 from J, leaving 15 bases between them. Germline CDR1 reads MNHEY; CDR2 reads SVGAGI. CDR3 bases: TGTGCCAGCAGCCAAAACACGGGGCACTCCTACGAGCAGTACTTC. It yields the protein CASSQNTGHSYEQYF.

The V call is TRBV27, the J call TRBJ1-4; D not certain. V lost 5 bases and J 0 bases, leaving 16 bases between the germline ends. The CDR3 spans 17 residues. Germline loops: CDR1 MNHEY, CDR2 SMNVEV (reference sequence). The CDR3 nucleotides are TGTGCCAGCAGTCCTTATCGGATTTCTGCAACTAATGAAAAACTGTTTTTT. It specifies CASSPYRISATNEKLFF.

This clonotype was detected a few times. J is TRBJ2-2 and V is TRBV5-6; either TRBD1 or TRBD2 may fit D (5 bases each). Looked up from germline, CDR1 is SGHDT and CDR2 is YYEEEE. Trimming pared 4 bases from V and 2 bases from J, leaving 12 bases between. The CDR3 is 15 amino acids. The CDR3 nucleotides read TGTGCCAGCAGCCCGGGGCATACTAACACCGGGGAGCTGTTTTTT. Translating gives CASSPGHTNTGELFF.

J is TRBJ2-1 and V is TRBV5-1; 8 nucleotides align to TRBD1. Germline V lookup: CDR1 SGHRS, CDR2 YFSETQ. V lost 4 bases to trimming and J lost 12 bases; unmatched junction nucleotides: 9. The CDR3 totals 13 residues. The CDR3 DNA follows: TGCGCCAGCAGCACGACAGGGGTAGTTCGGCAGTTCTTC. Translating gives CASSTTGVVRQFF.

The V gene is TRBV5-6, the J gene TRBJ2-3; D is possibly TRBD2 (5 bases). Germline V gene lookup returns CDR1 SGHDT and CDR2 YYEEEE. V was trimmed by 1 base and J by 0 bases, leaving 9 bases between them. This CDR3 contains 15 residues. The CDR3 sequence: CASSLYQRSTDTQYF. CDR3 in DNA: TGTGCCAGCAGCTTGTATCAGCGGAGCACAGATACGCAGTATTTT.

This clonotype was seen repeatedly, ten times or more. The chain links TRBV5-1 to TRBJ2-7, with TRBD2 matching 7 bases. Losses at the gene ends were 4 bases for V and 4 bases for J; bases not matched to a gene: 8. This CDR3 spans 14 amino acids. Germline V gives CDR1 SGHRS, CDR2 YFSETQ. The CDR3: CASSPEGTKYEQYF. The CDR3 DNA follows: TGCGCCAGCAGCCCCGAAGGGACTAAATACGAGCAGTACTTC.

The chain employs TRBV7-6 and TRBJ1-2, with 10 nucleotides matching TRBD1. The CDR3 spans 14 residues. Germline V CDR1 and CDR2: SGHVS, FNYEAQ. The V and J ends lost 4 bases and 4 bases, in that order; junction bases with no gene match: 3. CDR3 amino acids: CASSSGTGAYGYTF. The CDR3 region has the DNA TGTGCCAGCAGCTCCGGGACAGGGGCCTATGGCTACACCTTC. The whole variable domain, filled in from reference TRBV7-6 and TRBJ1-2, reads GAGVSQSPRYKVTKRGQDVALRCDPISGHVSLYWYRQALGQGPEFLTYFNYEAQQDKSGLPNDRFSAERPEGSISTLTIQRTEQRDSAMYRCASSSGTGAYGYTFGSGTRLTVV.

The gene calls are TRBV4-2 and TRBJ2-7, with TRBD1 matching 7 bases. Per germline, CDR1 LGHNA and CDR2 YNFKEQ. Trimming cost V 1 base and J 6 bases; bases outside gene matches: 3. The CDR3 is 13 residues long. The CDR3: CASSQATGTEQYF. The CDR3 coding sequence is TGTGCCAGCAGCCAAGCGACAGGGACCGAGCAGTACTTC.

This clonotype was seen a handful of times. In DNA, the CDR3 is TGTGCCAGCAGCTTAAGGCGGGAGCAAGAGACCCAGTACTTC. As protein: CASSLRREQETQYF. This rearrangement joins TRBV7-2 to TRBJ2-5; 7 positions match TRBD2. The CDR3 loop spans 14 amino acids. The germline CDR1 and CDR2 sequences are SGHTA and FQGNSA. V gave up 2 bases and J gave up 2 bases; unmatched junction bases: 2.